This T cell receptor (beta chain) was sequenced in a study of CD8 T cells in ankylosing spondylitis. Study outcomes and limitations: Disease-linked clones were reportedly significantly enriched in matched ankylosing spondylitis synovial fluid. For ankylosing spondylitis blood, a TCR beta motif of several highly homologous variants appeared characteristic.

Quantitative 5'-RACE was performed with molecular barcodes, and it yielded the TCR beta libraries. TCRdb used MiXCR to reprocess the 5' RACE reads, holding one entry per CDR3 protein. The profile shows about 240,000 distinct CDR3 sequences, approximately 9% of them singletons. In its sample, this clonotype was seen many times. Its antigen is unknown. The CDR3 totals 16 residues. Germline CDR1 and CDR2: MNHEY and SVGEGT. Trimming left V 8 bases short and J 3 bases short, with 21 bases between. The clonotype was recovered from a male donor with ankylosing spondylitis or in good health (not recorded which). The V gene is TRBV6-2 or TRBV6-3, the J gene TRBJ2-3; perhaps TRBD2 as D (5 bases). Material: blood, either unsorted or a sorted T cell fraction (not recorded which). The CDR3 bases are TGTGCCAGCCGACGCCTTGGACTCTTTGGAACAGATACGCAGTATTTT. It codes for CASRRLGLFGTDTQYF.